Listed here are 30 T cell receptor beta chains from one sample, sequenced in a study of blood T cell repertoires in COVID-19. Some clones are missing from TCRdb's copy, which holds only in-frame ones; the method was immunoSEQ multiplex PCR. The sample gives some 380,000 clones, 88% of which show up once; approximately 2.1% is in the top ten. The source material was PBMCs or T cells enriched from blood (not recorded which). Receptors were obtained from a woman aged 40 to 55 with acute COVID-19.

The V call is TRBV6-5, the J call TRBJ1-6, with 9 positions matching TRBD1. The junction had 5 bases not matched to a gene; V was cut back by 7 bases and J by 10 bases. The CDR3 totals 13 residues. CDR1 and CDR2 from the germline V gene are MNHEY and SVGAGI. CDR3 loop: CASKGQGGSPLHF. CDR3 nucleotide sequence: TGTGCCAGCAAGGGACAGGGTGGGTCACCCCTCCACTTT.

The gene calls are TRBV5-1 and TRBJ1-2; a possible D gene is TRBD1 (5 bases). This CDR3 region has 14 residues. In germline, CDR1 is SGHRS, CDR2 YFSETQ. V gave up 3 bases and J gave up 2 bases, with 11 bases separating them. CDR3 residues: CASSSQGPNYGYTF. Here the CDR3 DNA reads TGCGCCAGCAGCTCCCAGGGTCCAAACTATGGCTACACCTTC.

The rearrangement links TRBV20-1 to TRBJ1-5; the D gene is possibly TRBD1 (6 bases). Trimming stripped 3 bases from V and 3 bases from J, with 18 bases between. This CDR3 has 16 residues. Germline CDR1 reads DFQATT; CDR2 reads SNEGSKA (reference sequence). The CDR3 here is CSASLFAGAVNQPQHF. The CDR3 DNA follows: TGCAGTGCTAGTCTTTTTGCGGGGGCTGTCAATCAGCCCCAGCATTTT.

The chain couples TRBV5-1 to TRBJ2-5; 11 nucleotides agree with TRBD2. The CDR3 has 16 amino acids. V was pared by 0 bases and J by 0 bases, with 1 base of the junction left unmatched. CDR1 SGHRS and CDR2 YFSETQ come from the germline V gene. CDR3 sequence: CASSLELAGDQETQYF. The DNA of the CDR3 is TGCGCCAGCAGCTTGGAACTAGCGGGGGACCAAGAGACCCAGTACTTC.

Here the CDR3 DNA reads TGTGCCAGCAGCCTCCGTATGGGGGCTGCAGATACGCAGTATTTT. This translates into CASSLRMGAADTQYF. The chain employs TRBV3-1 (or the pseudogene TRBV3-2) and TRBJ2-3; D possibly corresponds to TRBD1 (6 bases). The CDR3 loop spans 15 amino acids. Trimming took 4 bases from V and 4 from J, leaving 15 bases between them. Germline V gives CDR1 LGHDT, CDR2 YNNKEL (reference sequence).

The gene calls are TRBV7-9 and TRBJ1-1; 7 bases line up with TRBD1. Trimming removed 3 bases from V and 3 bases from J; junction bases left unmatched: 7. This CDR3 is 15 amino acids long. Germline CDR1 and CDR2: SEHNR and FQNEAQ (reference sequence). The CDR3 loop reads CASSFTGAPDTEAFF. For the CDR3, the DNA is TGTGCCAGCAGCTTTACAGGGGCCCCGGACACTGAAGCTTTCTTT.

The chain is built from TRBV27 and TRBJ1-1; possibly TRBD1 for D (5 bases). Germline V gene sequence: CDR1 MNHEY, CDR2 SMNVEV (reference sequence). V gave up 5 bases and J gave up 3 bases, with 10 bases separating them. The CDR3 spans 13 residues. CDR3 bases: TGTGCCAGCAGTGAGACCAGGGACACTGAAGCTTTCTTT. This codes for CASSETRDTEAFF.

The CDR3 nucleotides are TGCGCCAGCAGCCAAAAAGCCCCGGGACAGGGATACAATGAGCAGTTCTTC. The encoded protein is CASSQKAPGQGYNEQFF. The genes are TRBV4-1 and TRBJ2-1; 9 positions match TRBD1. Germline CDR1 is MGHRA and CDR2 is YSYEKL. CDR3 length: 17 residues. The ends lost 2 bases at V and 4 bases at J; junction bases unmatched: 9.

V and J are TRBV18 and TRBJ1-1; TRBD1 matches at 7 bases. The germline gives CDR1 KGHSH, CDR2 LQKENI. This CDR3 region has 15 residues. V lost 5 bases to trimming and J lost 8 bases; unmatched junction nucleotides: 14. CDR3 region: CASSSSINRGDEAFF. The DNA for the CDR3 is TGTGCCAGCTCATCAAGTATTAACAGGGGAGACGAAGCTTTCTTT. The whole variable domain, filled in from reference TRBV18 and TRBJ1-1, reads NAGVMQNPRHLVRRRGQEARLRCSPMKGHSHVYWYRQLPEEGLKFMVYLQKENIIDESGMPKERFSAEFPKEGPSILRIQQVVRGDSAAYFCASSSSINRGDEAFFGQGTRLTVV.

This clone was seen only a few times. V and J are TRBV29-1 and TRBJ1-1; TRBD1 matches at 8 bases. Germline CDR1 SQVTM, CDR2 ANQGSEA. V was pared by 7 bases and J by 5 bases, with 3 bases of the junction left unmatched. This CDR3 is built from 11 residues. This CDR3 is CSATGGTEAFF. Here the CDR3 DNA reads TGCAGCGCTACAGGGGGAACTGAAGCTTTCTTT.

The V gene is TRBV2, the J gene TRBJ1-5, with D possibly TRBD1 on 6 matching bases. Germline assignment: CDR1 SNHLY and CDR2 FYNNEI. V gave up 6 bases and J gave up 4 bases, with 13 bases separating them. This CDR3 has 14 residues. The chain's CDR3 is CASRDTGRNQPQHF. In nucleotides, the CDR3 is TGTGCCAGCAGGGACACAGGGCGGAATCAGCCCCAGCATTTT. The full variable domain, rest sourced from reference TRBV2 and TRBJ1-5, is EPEVTQTPSHQVTQMGQEVILRCVPISNHLYFYWYRQILGQKVEFLVSFYNNEISEKSEIFDDQFSVERPDGSNFTLKIRSTKLEDSAMYFCASRDTGRNQPQHFGDGTRLSIL.

The genes are TRBV7-8 and TRBJ1-2, with 7 bases matching TRBD1. Unmatched junction bases numbered 4, after V lost 0 bases and J lost 6 bases. The CDR3 has 14 residues. Germline V CDR1 and CDR2: SGHVS, FQNEAQ. This CDR3 reads CASSLAKGADGYTF. In nucleotides, the CDR3 is TGTGCCAGCAGCTTAGCCAAGGGGGCGGATGGCTACACCTTC.

The V gene is TRBV19, the J gene TRBJ2-1; D is ambiguous. Germline CDR1 reads LNHDA; CDR2 reads SQIVND (reference sequence). V gave up 4 bases and J gave up 6 bases, with 13 bases separating them. This CDR3 region has 14 residues. The CDR3 sequence is CASSNPRGSNEQFF. CDR3 coding DNA: TGTGCCAGTAGTAACCCCCGTGGTAGCAATGAGCAGTTCTTC.

The count of this clone is one. The chain combines TRBV27 with TRBJ2-2, with 8 bases identical to TRBD1. V shed 5 bases, J shed 5 bases, and the junction held 7 bases outside the gene matches. Germline CDR1 reads MNHEY; CDR2 reads SMNVEV (reference sequence). This CDR3 comprises 15 residues. CDR3 bases: TGTGCCAGCAGTACCGCAGGGGGCCGAACCGGGGAGCTGTTTTTT. Translation gives CASSTAGGRTGELFF.

V and J are TRBV14 and TRBJ2-7; TRBD2 is a possible D gene (5 bases). This CDR3 contains 14 residues. Deletions cut 1 base from V and 2 bases from J, with 9 bases between. From germline, CDR1 is SGHDN and CDR2 FVKESK. The CDR3 is CASSQGSGTYEQYF. The CDR3, as DNA: TGTGCCAGCAGCCAAGGATCGGGAACCTACGAGCAGTACTTC.

The rearrangement joins TRBV7-6 to TRBJ2-2, with a tentative D call TRBD1 (6 bases). The V gene lost 4 bases and the J gene lost 2 bases, with 17 bases spanning the gap. Germline assignment: CDR1 SGHVS and CDR2 FNYEAQ. CDR3 length: 17 residues. The CDR3 DNA follows: TGTGCCAGCAGCTGGACCGTCCAGGGGATCAACACCGGGGAGCTGTTTTTT. As protein: CASSWTVQGINTGELFF.

The chain carries TRBV27 and TRBJ1-2; no clear D. V dropped 5 bases and J dropped 3 bases, with 10 bases sitting between them. The CDR3 has 13 residues. Germline-derived CDR1 and CDR2 are MNHEY and SMNVEV (reference sequence). The CDR3 nucleotides are TGTGCCAGCAGTCAGACACCCTACTATGGCTACACCTTC. Amino acids: CASSQTPYYGYTF.

J is TRBJ2-2 and V is TRBV7-9; D is ambiguous. V was shortened by 5 bases and J by 3 bases, with 10 bases between the two germline ends. There are 14 residues in the CDR3. The germline V gene encodes CDR1 SEHNR and CDR2 FQNEAQ (reference sequence). The CDR3 DNA follows: TGTGCCAGCAGCGAGACACTTTACACCGGGGAGCTGTTTTTT. Residues: CASSETLYTGELFF. The whole variable domain, filled in from reference TRBV7-9 and TRBJ2-2, reads DTGVSQNPRHKITKRGQNVTFRCDPISEHNRLYWYRQTLGQGPEFLTYFQNEAQLEKSRLLSDRFSAERPKGSFSTLEIQRTEQGDSAMYLCASSETLYTGELFFGEGSRLTVL.

V and J are TRBV24-1 and TRBJ1-2; 9 nucleotides match TRBD1. Trimming removed 3 bases from V and 8 bases from J; junction bases left unmatched: 3. The CDR3 is made up of 13 amino acids. Germline CDR1 and CDR2: KGHDR and SFDVKD. As DNA, the CDR3 is TGTGCCACCAGTGATAGTACAGGGGGCGGCTACACCTTC. The encoded protein is CATSDSTGGGYTF.

The chain employs TRBV5-4 and TRBJ2-7; 7 bases line up with TRBD1. CDR3 length: 13 amino acids. The V gene's germline CDR1 is SGHNT and CDR2 YYREEE (reference sequence). The ends lost 4 bases at V and 8 bases at J; junction bases unmatched: 9. The CDR3 DNA reads as TGTGCCAGCAGCCCGGAAACAGGGGCGAAGCAGTACTTC. Residues: CASSPETGAKQYF.

V gene TRBV4-2 combines with J gene TRBJ1-2; D perhaps matches TRBD1 (5 bases). The V gene lost 5 bases and the J gene lost 4 bases, with 11 bases spanning the gap. The length of the CDR3 is 13 residues. The germline V gene encodes CDR1 LGHNA and CDR2 YNFKEQ. The CDR3 sequence: CASSYGDSYGYTF. CDR3 sequence (DNA): TGTGCCAGCAGCTATGGTGACAGCTATGGCTACACCTTC.

The chain employs TRBV6-5 and TRBJ2-1; D not certain. The CDR3 consists of 12 residues. Trimming took 6 bases from V and 9 from J, leaving 12 bases between them. Germline V gene sequence: CDR1 MNHEY, CDR2 SVGAGI. CDR3 DNA: TGTGCCAGCAGCACCATAAATAGTGAGCAGTTCTTC. It specifies CASSTINSEQFF.

The chain combines TRBV5-6 with TRBJ2-1; D gene uncertain. Per germline, CDR1 SGHDT and CDR2 YYEEEE. V lost 5 bases and J lost 0, with 15 bases in between. This CDR3 has 16 residues. The CDR3 is CASRPPTSSSYNEQFF. DNA of the CDR3: TGTGCCAGCAGGCCCCCGACATCAAGCTCCTACAATGAGCAGTTCTTC.

This chain connects TRBV5-1 to TRBJ1-1; no clear D gene. V lost 0 bases and J 6 bases, leaving 12 bases between the germline ends. Germline loops: CDR1 SGHRS, CDR2 YFSETQ. The CDR3 contains 14 residues. CDR3 protein: CASSLVSGRAEAFF. The CDR3 nucleotides are TGCGCCAGCAGCTTGGTGTCCGGGAGGGCTGAAGCTTTCTTT.

This rearrangement joins TRBV5-4 to TRBJ1-2, with D perhaps matching TRBD1 (5 bases). Trimming took 4 bases from V and 3 from J, leaving 25 bases between them. Germline lookup yields CDR1 SGHNT and CDR2 YYREEE (reference sequence). This CDR3 has 18 residues. This CDR3 reads CASSRPLGQGGKDYGYTF. The CDR3, as DNA: TGTGCCAGCAGCCGGCCCCTCGGGCAGGGTGGGAAAGACTATGGCTACACCTTC.

The chain uses TRBV30 and TRBJ2-7, with 7 bases matching TRBD1. Germline CDR1 reads GTSNPN; CDR2 reads SVGIG (reference sequence). The CDR3 loop spans 14 amino acids. Trimming removed 3 bases from V and 6 bases from J; junction bases left unmatched: 11. CDR3 protein: CAWSDGTATGEQYF. CDR3 sequence (DNA): TGTGCCTGGAGCGATGGGACAGCGACAGGCGAGCAGTACTTC.

The CDR3 protein is CASSFYLNTEAFF. In DNA form, the CDR3 reads TGCGCCAGCAGCTTTTACTTGAACACTGAAGCTTTCTTT. V is TRBV5-1 and J is TRBJ1-1; D remains ambiguous. Germline V gives CDR1 SGHRS, CDR2 YFSETQ. The V end lost 2 bases, the J end lost 0 bases, and 5 bases lay between the germline ends. This CDR3 region has 13 residues.

The genes are TRBV2 and TRBJ1-2; D is undetermined. CDR1 and CDR2 from the germline V gene are SNHLY and FYNNEI. V lost 5 bases and J 1 base, leaving 11 bases between the germline ends. The length of the CDR3 is 14 residues. DNA of the CDR3: TGTGCCAGCAGTTCAAAGAGACTTAACTATGGCTACACCTTC. Protein product: CASSSKRLNYGYTF.

V is TRBV7-9 and J is TRBJ1-1; a weak D match, TRBD1 (6 bases). V dropped 0 bases and J dropped 5 bases, with 10 bases sitting between them. The CDR3 is 14 residues long. From germline, CDR1 is SEHNR and CDR2 FQNEAQ (reference sequence). CDR3 sequence reads: CASSLAQGRTEAFF. CDR3 bases: TGTGCCAGCAGCTTAGCACAGGGAAGAACTGAAGCTTTCTTT.

The chain is built from TRBV2 and TRBJ1-1; 7 bases align to TRBD1. Germline CDR1 SNHLY, CDR2 FYNNEI. The CDR3 runs 12 residues. Trimming at V came to 6 bases and at J to 8 bases, leaving 6 bases not matched to a gene. The CDR3 spells CASRLGQAEAFF. In DNA form, the CDR3 reads TGTGCCAGCAGGCTAGGACAGGCGGAAGCTTTCTTT. Drawing the rest from reference TRBV2 and TRBJ1-1, the complete variable domain is EPEVTQTPSHQVTQMGQEVILRCVPISNHLYFYWYRQILGQKVEFLVSFYNNEISEKSEIFDDQFSVERPDGSNFTLKIRSTKLEDSAMYFCASRLGQAEAFFGQGTRLTVV.